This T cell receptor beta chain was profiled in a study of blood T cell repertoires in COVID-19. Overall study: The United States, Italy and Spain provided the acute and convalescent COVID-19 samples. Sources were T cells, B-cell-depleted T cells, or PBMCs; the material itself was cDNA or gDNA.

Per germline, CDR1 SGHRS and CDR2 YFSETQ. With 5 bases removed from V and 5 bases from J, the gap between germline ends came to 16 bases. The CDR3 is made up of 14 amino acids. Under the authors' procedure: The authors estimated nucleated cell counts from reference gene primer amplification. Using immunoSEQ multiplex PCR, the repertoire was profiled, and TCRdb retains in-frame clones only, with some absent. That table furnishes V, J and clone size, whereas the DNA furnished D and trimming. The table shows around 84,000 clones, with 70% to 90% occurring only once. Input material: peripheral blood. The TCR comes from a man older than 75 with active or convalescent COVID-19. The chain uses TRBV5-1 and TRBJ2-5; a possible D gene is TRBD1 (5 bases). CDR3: CASRGFAGMETQYF. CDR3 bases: TGCGCCAGCAGGGGATTTGCAGGGATGGAGACCCAGTACTTC. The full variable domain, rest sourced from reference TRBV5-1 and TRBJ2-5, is KAGVTQTPRYLIKTRGQQVTLSCSPISGHRSVSWYQQTPGQGLQFLFEYFSETQRNKGNFPGRFSGRQFSNSRSEMNVSTLELGDSALYLCASRGFAGMETQYFGPGTRLLVL.